The entry below describes one T cell receptor (beta chain). Its antigen remains unknown. These data belong to a study of cytomegalovirus exposure and HLA in healthy donors. Regarding the study as a whole: The number of N-insertions in an Asian-associated ancestry cluster was reportedly below the approximately 600-donor mean in a later analysis.

This CDR3 is 17 amino acids long. CDR1 and CDR2 (germline): SGHKS, YYEKEE (reference sequence). Trimming pared 0 bases from V and 3 bases from J, leaving 16 bases between. The PCR contained 60 Vbeta and 13 Jbeta primers. TCRdb keeps only in-frame clones here, not all; method: immunoSEQ multiplex PCR. The table includes about 250,000 clones, around 90% detected once. The material sequenced was PBMCs. The source of this sequence is a girl aged 2-9 years in good health and CMV-seronegative. This chain uses TRBV5-5 with TRBJ1-5, with D uncertain. The CDR3 DNA follows: TGTGCCAGCAGCTTGGGGGAGGTCGCGGGGTTCAATCAGCCCCAGCATTTT. It translates to CASSLGEVAGFNQPQHF.